This TCR beta chain was observed in a study of beta chain features in type 1 diabetes. Study conclusions and caveats: The naive, central memory and Treg TCRB repertoires showed an apparent similarity that was greater among patients than among healthy donors.

V was shortened by 3 bases and J by 5 bases, with 19 bases between the two germline ends. Germline CDR1 reads GTSNPN; CDR2 reads SVGIG (reference sequence). The CDR3 consists of 15 residues. Of note for this clone: Its target is not known.

All of the isolated RNA was reverse transcribed, so expressed TCRB transcripts were sequenced. TCRdb's copy holds only in-frame clones and misses some; the assay was immunoSEQ multiplex PCR. This repertoire shows 200,000 to 250,000 clones, 9% to 10% found once; its top ten account for around 0.037%. The sample was naive CD4+ T cells from blood. This sequence was found in a woman aged 18-29 years in good health. The rearrangement joins TRBV30 to TRBJ1-1, with unresolved D. The CDR3 spells CAWRRDNGFWTEAFF. The CDR3 DNA reads TGTGCCTGGAGGAGGGATAACGGCTTCTGGACTGAAGCTTTCTTT.